This is a list of T cell receptor beta chains from one sample in a study of CD8+ T cells in alopecia areata. TCRdb keeps only in-frame clones here, not all; method: immunoSEQ multiplex PCR. The data contain approximately 98,000 clones, about 50% of them seen just once; the ten biggest clones take up roughly 25%. Sequences were obtained from NKG2D-low CD8+ T cells sorted from blood. The receptors here all came from a human donor with alopecia areata. Both conserved end residues are part of each CDR3. The order of the fields is CDR3 length, V gene, clone size, D gene, J gene, CDR3 DNA, CDR3 protein. A D gene is named only where the DNA matches it firmly. Part of the rows lack a size; the others show once, few, many or a class for expanded clones.

cdr3_length: 19; v_call: TRBV29-1; clone_size: few; d_call: -; j_call: TRBJ2-5; cdr3_nt: TGCAGCGTTGAGTCGATGGCGGGACAGAGGGGTTTGTACCAAGAGACCCAGTACTTC; cdr3_aa: CSVESMAGQRGLYQETQYF
cdr3_length: 13; v_call: TRBV6-5; clone_size: -; d_call: -; j_call: TRBJ1-1; cdr3_nt: TGTGCCAGCATCGAGGGGGTGAACACTGAAGCTTTCTTT; cdr3_aa: CASIEGVNTEAFF
cdr3_length: 14; v_call: TRBV29-1; clone_size: -; d_call: -; j_call: TRBJ2-1; cdr3_nt: TGCAGCGTTGATGCCAGGGTTGTGTACAATGAGCAGTTCTTC; cdr3_aa: CSVDARVVYNEQFF
cdr3_length: 16; v_call: TRBV27; clone_size: -; d_call: -; j_call: TRBJ2-3; cdr3_nt: TGTGCCAGCAGTTTTGGACAACCCTCTAGCACAGATACGCAGTATTTT; cdr3_aa: CASSFGQPSSTDTQYF
cdr3_length: 11; v_call: TRBV11-2; clone_size: -; d_call: -; j_call: TRBJ2-1; cdr3_nt: TGTGCCAGCAGCTGGGCAAATGAGCAGTTCTTC; cdr3_aa: CASSWANEQFF
cdr3_length: 17; v_call: TRBV28; clone_size: -; d_call: TRBD2; j_call: TRBJ2-1; cdr3_nt: TGTGCCAGCAGCAGAACGACTATAGCGGGGGAGGTTGAGGAGCAGTTCTTC; cdr3_aa: CASSRTTIAGEVEEQFF
cdr3_length: 13; v_call: TRBV28; clone_size: -; d_call: -; j_call: TRBJ1-2; cdr3_nt: TGTGCCAGCACCCACCTGGGGGTCTATGGCTACACCTTC; cdr3_aa: CASTHLGVYGYTF
cdr3_length: 15; v_call: TRBV19; clone_size: -; d_call: -; j_call: TRBJ1-1; cdr3_nt: TGTGCCAGTAGTCGCCGAGGGGACTTGGTCACTGAAGCTTTCTTT; cdr3_aa: CASSRRGDLVTEAFF
cdr3_length: 15; v_call: TRBV30; clone_size: -; d_call: TRBD2; j_call: TRBJ2-1; cdr3_nt: TGTGCCTGGAGTGCTAGCGGGAGCTCCTACAATGAGCAGTTCTTC; cdr3_aa: CAWSASGSSYNEQFF
cdr3_length: 14; v_call: TRBV28; clone_size: -; d_call: -; j_call: TRBJ2-5; cdr3_nt: TGTGCCAGCAGTTCCGGCGACGGTCAAGAGACCCAGTACTTC; cdr3_aa: CASSSGDGQETQYF